These T cell receptor beta chains were read from a single sample in a study of Tregs in tolerant kidney transplant recipients. Clones were read by immunoSEQ multiplex PCR, and TCRdb kept only the in-frame ones, dropping some. The table lists over 50,000 clones, over 75% of them singletons. This sample comprised Tregs from blood, obtained before the transplant. The receptors come from a human donor who received a combined kidney and bone marrow transplant. Each CDR3 is given with its conserved first and last residue. D genes are given only for firm matches. Part of the rows lack a size; the others show once, few, many or a class for expanded clones.

TRBV4-3	18	TRBJ2-1	-	TRBD2	TGCGCCAGCAGCCTCGTTCCCTGGGGAGTAGCGGGCCAGAATGAGCAGTTCTTC	CASSLVPWGVAGQNEQFF
TRBV20-1	11	TRBJ2-5	-	-	TGCAGTGCTACTAGTCAAGAGACCCAGTACTTC	CSATSQETQYF
TRBV5-4	15	TRBJ1-2	-	-	TGTGCCAGCAGCCCATGGACGTTTATTGGCTATGGCTACACCTTC	CASSPWTFIGYGYTF
TRBV27	19	TRBJ2-7	-	TRBD1	TGTGCCAGCAGACTCCAAGCCCTGGGAGGACAGGGGGGCATCTACGAGCAGTACTTC	CASRLQALGGQGGIYEQYF
TRBV2	15	TRBJ1-2	-	-	TGTGCCAGCGGCCCGGACATTGCTGGGGCCGAGGGCTACACCTTC	CASGPDIAGAEGYTF
TRBV7-9	18	TRBJ2-5	-	-	TGTGCCAGCAGCTTAAGGTCGCGAGGCAGGGCTGGTATAGAGACCCAGTACTTC	CASSLRSRGRAGIETQYF
TRBV6-1	15	TRBJ2-7	-	TRBD1	TGTGCCAGCAGTTGGGGGACAGGGATCGTCTACGAGCAGTACTTC	CASSWGTGIVYEQYF
TRBV7-9	16	TRBJ1-2	-	-	TGTGCCAGCAGCTTAGGAGGTAGTGGCCGTAACTATGGCTACACCTTC	CASSLGGSGRNYGYTF
TRBV19	11	TRBJ2-1	-	-	TGTGCCAGTAGTAAGACTAGTGAGCAGTTCTTC	CASSKTSEQFF
TRBV6-1	14	TRBJ2-7	-	TRBD2	TGTGCCAGCAGTGAGCCAAGCGGGGGGCGGGAGCAGTACTTC	CASSEPSGGREQYF
TRBV27	13	TRBJ1-2	-	-	TGTGCCAGCAGTTTTAGGGGGGCATATGGCTACACCTTC	CASSFRGAYGYTF
TRBV2	15	TRBJ2-1	-	TRBD2	TGTGCCAGCAGTGATCGGACTAGCGGGAGAAGGGAGCAGTTCTTC	CASSDRTSGRREQFF
TRBV7-9	13	TRBJ1-2	-	-	TGTGCCAGCAGCTTAAAGGATAACTATGGCTACACCTTC	CASSLKDNYGYTF
TRBV30	13	TRBJ2-5	-	-	TGTGCCTGGAGTTCGAGGGCCCAAGAGACCCAGTACTTC	CAWSSRAQETQYF
TRBV6-1	13	TRBJ2-7	-	-	TGTGCCAGCATAGGCAGGGGCTCCTACGAGCAGTACTTC	CASIGRGSYEQYF
TRBV29-1	13	TRBJ1-2	-	-	TGCAGCGGTCAAACCCAGCAGGACTATGGCTACACCTTC	CSGQTQQDYGYTF
TRBV6-5	13	TRBJ1-1	-	-	TGTGCCACGAAACGGGGTGAAAAAGGCGAAGCTTTCTTT	CATKRGEKGEAFF
TRBV28	15	TRBJ1-2	-	-	TGTGCCAGCAGTTTAGGGGGAACATCGGCCTATGGCTACACCTTC	CASSLGGTSAYGYTF
TRBV19	15	TRBJ1-5	-	-	TGTGCCAGTAGCCCCGGGGGCAGGGTGGATCAGCCCCAGCATTTT	CASSPGGRVDQPQHF
TRBV18	21	TRBJ1-5	-	TRBD1	TGTGCCAGCTCGGGGACAGGGAGAAGCAGAGCCAAGCAAGAATCCAGTCAGCCCCAGCATTTT	CASSGTGRSRAKQESSQPQHF
TRBV6-5	14	TRBJ1-1	-	-	TGTGCCAGCAGTGAACTGGAGGCGAACACTGAAGCTTTCTTT	CASSELEANTEAFF
TRBV5-1	14	TRBJ2-7	-	-	TGCGCCAGCAGCCTATCAGCGACGCGTTACGAGCAGTACTTC	CASSLSATRYEQYF
TRBV7-2	18	TRBJ2-7	-	-	TGTGCCAGCAGCCCCTGGGTTGGCTTGCAGGGGCACTCCTACGAGCAGTACTTC	CASSPWVGLQGHSYEQYF
TRBV19	17	TRBJ1-5	-	-	TGTGCCAGTAGTATACGGGGCAGGGAAGGTACGCATCAGCCCCAGCATTTT	CASSIRGREGTHQPQHF
TRBV5-1	18	TRBJ2-5	-	-	TGCGCCAGCAGCTTGGATCTTCCGGGGCCTCGGAGGGGAGAGACCCAGTACTTC	CASSLDLPGPRRGETQYF
TRBV5-8	11	TRBJ2-7	few	-	TGTGCCAGCAGCGGCCGGAGGGGGCAGTACTTC	CASSGRRGQYF
TRBV11-2	15	TRBJ1-6	-	-	TGTGCCAGCAGCTCCTCGGGGGGCCCCAGTTCACCCCTCCACTTT	CASSSSGGPSSPLHF
TRBV5-1	17	TRBJ1-1	-	-	TGCGCCAGCAGCGTCTCCGGGACAACCCGGGGGGGCACTGAAGCTTTCTTT	CASSVSGTTRGGTEAFF
TRBV2	13	TRBJ1-5	-	-	TGTGCCAGCAGAGTGGATAGCAATCAGCCCCAGCATTTT	CASRVDSNQPQHF
TRBV5-6	13	TRBJ2-7	once	-	TGTGCCAGCAGCTTGGGCCCTGCCTACGAGCAGTACTTC	CASSLGPAYEQYF
TRBV18	12	TRBJ1-1	few	-	TGTGCCAGCTCACCACCGAACACTGAAGCTTTCTTT	CASSPPNTEAFF
TRBV11-3	14	TRBJ1-5	-	-	TGTGCCAGCACCCCTAACCGGAGTCCATCGCCCCAGCATTTT	CASTPNRSPSPQHF
TRBV7-9	14	TRBJ2-1	-	-	TGTGCCAGCAGCCGAGGACCATCCTACAATGAGCAGTTCTTC	CASSRGPSYNEQFF
TRBV10-2	13	TRBJ2-1	-	TRBD2	TGCGCCAGCACCCTAGCGGGGGTGGGTGAGCAGTTCTTC	CASTLAGVGEQFF
TRBV20-1	10	TRBJ1-1	once	-	TGCAGTGCGACGAACACTGAAGCTTTCTTT	CSATNTEAFF
TRBV2	17	TRBJ2-7	-	-	TGTGCCAGCAGTGAAGAGGTCTGGGGGCGCGAGGCCTACGAGCAGTACTTC	CASSEEVWGREAYEQYF
TRBV10-3	12	TRBJ2-7	once	-	TGTGCCATCAGTGTACAGGGTTACGAGCAGTACTTC	CAISVQGYEQYF
TRBV27	16	TRBJ1-2	-	-	TGTGCCAGCAGTTTGAATCCGGGACGGACCCTCTATGGCTACACCTTC	CASSLNPGRTLYGYTF
TRBV6-6	15	TRBJ1-3	medium-sized	TRBD1	TGTGCCAGCAATCCCCGGGACAGGGGAGGAAACACCATATATTTT	CASNPRDRGGNTIYF
TRBV6-1	10	TRBJ2-7	-	-	TGTGCCAGCAGTGAGGACAGAACTAGCTTC	CASSEDRTSF
TRBV5-1	15	TRBJ2-2	once	TRBD1	TGCGCCAGCAGGCGGGACAGGGAGAACACCGGGGAGCTGTTTTTT	CASRRDRENTGELFF
TRBV12-5	13	TRBJ2-5	-	-	TGTGCTAGTGGTTTGGTAAAGGGAGAGACCCAGTACTTC	CASGLVKGETQYF
TRBV18	15	TRBJ2-7	-	TRBD1	TGTGCCAGCTCACCTTTGACAGGGAGCTCCTACGAGCAGTACTTC	CASSPLTGSSYEQYF
TRBV6-1	13	TRBJ2-7	-	-	TGTGCCAGCAGCCCCGGGACCGACGTCGAGCAGTACTTC	CASSPGTDVEQYF
TRBV5-4	13	TRBJ2-7	-	TRBD1	TGTGCCAGCAGCGGGGACAGGTTAGGCGGACAGTACTTC	CASSGDRLGGQYF
TRBV2	14	TRBJ2-7	-	TRBD1	TGTGCCAGCAGTCAACGGACAGGGGACTACGAGCAGTACTTC	CASSQRTGDYEQYF
TRBV4-2	13	TRBJ1-2	-	-	TGTGCCAGCAGCCAAGGACAGCTCTATGGCTACACCTTC	CASSQGQLYGYTF
TRBV20-1	11	TRBJ2-2	-	-	TGCAGTGCTCGTCACACCGGGGAGCTGTTTTTT	CSARHTGELFF